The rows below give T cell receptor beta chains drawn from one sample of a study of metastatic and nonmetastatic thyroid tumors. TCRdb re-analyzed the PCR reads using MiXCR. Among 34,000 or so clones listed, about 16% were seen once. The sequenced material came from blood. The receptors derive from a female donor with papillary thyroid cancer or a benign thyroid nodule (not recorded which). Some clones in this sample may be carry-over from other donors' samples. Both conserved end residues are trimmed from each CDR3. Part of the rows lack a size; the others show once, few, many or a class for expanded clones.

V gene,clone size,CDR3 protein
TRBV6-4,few,ASSDSTSVSTDTQY
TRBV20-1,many,SARDLVGGGTETQY
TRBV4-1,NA,ASSQAATVLIGELF
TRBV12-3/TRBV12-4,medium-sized,ASSFSPYEQY
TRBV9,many,ASSTRQGSGNTIY
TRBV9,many,ASSVEPTAAGELF
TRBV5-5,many,ASSFSGEAGETQY
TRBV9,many,ASSVGGSYNSPLH
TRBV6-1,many,ASGQTTNEKLF
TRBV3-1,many,ASSQGEWSRGYT
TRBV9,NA,ASSPRTADSGNTIY
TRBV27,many,ASSLRGDSSRGEAF
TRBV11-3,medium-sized,ASSLDGLGGGEQY
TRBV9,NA,ASSVISGAQNEQF
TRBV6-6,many,ASSYGLAGTYEQY
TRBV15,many,ATSVPGRRWGEQF
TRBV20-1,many,SASRGSGNPYNEQF
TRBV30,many,AWSTGQGETGELF
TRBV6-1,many,ASRVSILDTEAF
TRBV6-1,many,ASSDGSGTQY
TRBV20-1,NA,SARGLAGTGELF
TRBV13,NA,ASSFWAANYGYT
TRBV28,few,ASRDQGAYDEQF
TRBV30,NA,AWSVQGGQPQH
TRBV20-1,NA,SAISGEGLYEQY
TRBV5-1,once,ASSLFANTEAS
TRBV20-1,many,SASLTVRGDTQY
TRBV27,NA,ASSPTVKVHEQY
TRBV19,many,ASRARENTEAF
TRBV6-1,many,ASSSSETRTETQY
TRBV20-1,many,SASAGHGYT
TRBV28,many,ASSLSSGPYQETQY
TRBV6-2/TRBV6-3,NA,ASSPGIAGPSTDKQY
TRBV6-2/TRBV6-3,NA,ASGYKGADTQY
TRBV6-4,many,ASSENGGGTDTQY
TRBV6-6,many,ASSRAYGTGIERISGEQY
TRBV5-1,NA,ASSSEGNTEAY
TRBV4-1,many,ASSQGEGTGNTIY